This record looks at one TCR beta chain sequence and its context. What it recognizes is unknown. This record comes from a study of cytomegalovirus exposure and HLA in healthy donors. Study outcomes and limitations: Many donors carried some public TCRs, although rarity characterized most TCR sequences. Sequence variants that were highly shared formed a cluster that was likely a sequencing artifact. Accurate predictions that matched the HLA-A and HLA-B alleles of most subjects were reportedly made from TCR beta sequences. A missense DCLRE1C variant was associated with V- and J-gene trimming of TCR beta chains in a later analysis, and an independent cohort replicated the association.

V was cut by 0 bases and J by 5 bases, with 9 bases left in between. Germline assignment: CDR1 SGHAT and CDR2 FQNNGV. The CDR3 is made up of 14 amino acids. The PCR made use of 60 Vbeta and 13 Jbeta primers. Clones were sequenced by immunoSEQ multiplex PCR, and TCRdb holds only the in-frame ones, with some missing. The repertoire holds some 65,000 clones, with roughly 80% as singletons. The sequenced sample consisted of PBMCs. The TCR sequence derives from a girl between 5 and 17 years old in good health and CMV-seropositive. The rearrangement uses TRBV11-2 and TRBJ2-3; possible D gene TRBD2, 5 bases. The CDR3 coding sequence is TGTGCCAGCAGCTTAGACAGCGGTGGAGATACGCAGTATTTT. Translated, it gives CASSLDSGGDTQYF.